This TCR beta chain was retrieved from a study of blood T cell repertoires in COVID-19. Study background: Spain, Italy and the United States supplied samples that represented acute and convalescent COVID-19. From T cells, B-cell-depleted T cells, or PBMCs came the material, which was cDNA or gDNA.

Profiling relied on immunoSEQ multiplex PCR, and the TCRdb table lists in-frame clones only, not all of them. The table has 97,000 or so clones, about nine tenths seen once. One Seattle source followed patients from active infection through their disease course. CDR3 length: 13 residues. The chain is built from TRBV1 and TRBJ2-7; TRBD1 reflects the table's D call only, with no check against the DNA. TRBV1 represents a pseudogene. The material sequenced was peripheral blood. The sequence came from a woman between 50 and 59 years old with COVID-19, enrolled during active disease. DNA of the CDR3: TGCACCAGCAGCCATCGCTGGCACTACGAGCAGTACTTC. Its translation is CTSSHRWHYEQYF.